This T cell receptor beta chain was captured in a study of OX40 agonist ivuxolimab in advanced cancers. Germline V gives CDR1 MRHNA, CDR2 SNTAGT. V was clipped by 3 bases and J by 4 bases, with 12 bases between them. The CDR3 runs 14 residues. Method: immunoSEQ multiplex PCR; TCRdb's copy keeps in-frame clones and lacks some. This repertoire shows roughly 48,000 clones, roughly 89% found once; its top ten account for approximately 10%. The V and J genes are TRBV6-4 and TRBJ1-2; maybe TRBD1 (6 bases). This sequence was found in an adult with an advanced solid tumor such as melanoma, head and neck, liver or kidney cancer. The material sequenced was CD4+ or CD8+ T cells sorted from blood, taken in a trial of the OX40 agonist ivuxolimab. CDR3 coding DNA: TGTGCCAGCAGTGAGTCGGACAGAGGCTATGGCTACACCTTC. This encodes CASSESDRGYGYTF.